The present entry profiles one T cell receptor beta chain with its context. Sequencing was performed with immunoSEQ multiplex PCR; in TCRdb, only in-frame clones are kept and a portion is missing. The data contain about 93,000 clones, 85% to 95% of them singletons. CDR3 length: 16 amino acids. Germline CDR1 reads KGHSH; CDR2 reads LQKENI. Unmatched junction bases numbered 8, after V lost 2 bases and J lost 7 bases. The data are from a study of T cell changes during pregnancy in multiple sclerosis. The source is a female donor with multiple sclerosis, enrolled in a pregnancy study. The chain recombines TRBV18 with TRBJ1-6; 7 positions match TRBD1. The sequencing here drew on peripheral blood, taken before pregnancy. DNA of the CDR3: TGTGCCAGCTCACCAGGGGGCAGGGGGGCGAATTCACCCCTCCACTTT. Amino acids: CASSPGGRGANSPLHF.